This T cell receptor beta chain was identified in a study of T cell responses to AZD1222 COVID-19 vaccine. Sequencing used immunoSEQ multiplex PCR; TCRdb keeps in-frame clones, though not all of them. The sample records tens of thousands of clones, 60% to 85% being singletons. Germline loops: CDR1 GTSNPN, CDR2 SVGIG (reference sequence). Trimming cost V 2 bases and J 6 bases, with 11 bases left between them. The CDR3 loop spans 12 amino acids. Study-wide results and caveats: Following two doses of AZD1222, Spike-specific TCR breadth and depth rose. Repertoire collection took place solely once the T cell response had peaked. Donors skewed white British and female; clonal diversity was possibly underestimated.

In the case of this clone: No antigen is known for it.

This chain links TRBV30 with TRBJ2-7; maybe TRBD2 (6 bases). The sample consisted of peripheral blood, taken 28 days after the second AZD1222 dose. The sequence was obtained from an adult who received the AZD1222 COVID-19 vaccine. The CDR3 nucleotides are TGTGCCTGGAGTCCCGGGAGCCCCGAGCAGTACTTC. This gives the protein CAWSPGSPEQYF.